This is a list of T cell receptor beta chains from one sample in a study of T cell responses to AZD1222 COVID-19 vaccine. The assay was immunoSEQ multiplex PCR, and TCRdb's table has in-frame clones only and misses some. The sample records under 130,000 clones, around 90% being singletons. Sequencing was performed on peripheral blood, taken on day 0 of AZD1222 vaccination. The origin of the receptors is an adult in good health. Both conserved end residues are part of each CDR3.

>TRBJ2-1|TRBV18
CASSPLVGQYNEQFF
>TRBJ2-3|TRBV7-9
CASSAGTGISSTDTQYF
>TRBJ1-6|TRBV5-1
CASSRAGAGPNSPLHF
>TRBJ2-3|TRBV30
CAWSVPASSTDTQYF
>TRBJ2-5|TRBV5-1
CASSLERPQETQYF
>TRBJ1-2|TRBV12-3/TRBV12-4
CASRGDRIYTF
>TRBJ1-1|TRBV28
CASSPTGDWANTEAFF
>TRBJ1-5|TRBV4-1
CASSQGQGGGQPQHF
>TRBJ2-7|TRBV6-5
CASSYSAGDSYEQYF
>TRBJ1-2|TRBV20-1
CSENGYTF
>TRBJ1-4|TRBV27
CASSPPRTGLLPNEKLFF
>TRBJ2-1|TRBV3-1/TRBV3-2
CASSQGTSGVVREQFF
>TRBJ2-1|TRBV12-3/TRBV12-4
CASRGFLREQFF
>TRBJ2-7|TRBV7-2
CASSLTFASGPYEQYF
>TRBJ1-1|TRBV7-8
CASSGIAALGSVASRAAFF
>TRBJ1-2|TRBV9
CASSVTDREVYGYTF
>TRBJ1-1|TRBV14
CASSQTGLGTEAFF
>TRBJ2-7|TRBV5-4
CASSSQGGSYEQYF
>TRBJ2-1|TRBV9
CASSVSPTYNEQFF
>TRBJ2-3|TRBV13
CASSLDNTDTQYF
>TRBJ2-2|TRBV5-4
CASSSSSASPNTGELFF
>TRBJ1-2|TRBV5-1
CASRPDSNYGYTF
>TRBJ2-2|TRBV28
CASRRGLAGGLSYLTGELFF
>TRBJ2-2|TRBV2
CASSGAANTGELFF
>TRBJ1-4|TRBV5-8
CASSPGTVFNEKLFF
>TRBJ1-6|TRBV2
CASSARFYNSPLHF
>TRBJ1-5|TRBV14
CASSQDHGQPQHF
>TRBJ1-1|TRBV19
CASSIRDNPNTEAFF
>TRBJ2-7|TRBV6-2/TRBV6-3
CASSVDIPSSYEQYF